The 25 T cell receptor beta chains below come from one sample, sequenced in a study of T cells in tuberculosis. TCRdb's table, derived via immunoSEQ multiplex PCR, lists solely in-frame clones and lacks some. Among 20,000 to 25,000 clones, over 95% were seen once, and the ten largest hold about 8.6%. Material for sequencing was PBMCs. The receptor set was obtained from a donor aged 10-30 years with latent tuberculosis or without tuberculosis infection.

V usage is TRBV30 and J usage is TRBJ2-2; possibly TRBD2 for D (5 bases). Germline lookup yields CDR1 GTSNPN and CDR2 SVGIG (reference sequence). Trimming removed 3 bases at V and 0 bases at J, with 11 bases between. CDR3 size: 15 residues. The CDR3 region is CAWRRRRANTGELFF. CDR3 coding DNA: TGTGCCTGGAGAAGGAGGCGGGCGAACACCGGGGAGCTGTTTTTT. The variable domain in full, completed from reference TRBV30 and TRBJ2-2, reads SQTIHQWPATLVQPVGSPLSLECTVEGTSNPNLYWYRQAAGRGLQLLFYSVGIGQISSEVPQNLSASRPQDRQFILSSKKLLLSDSGFYLCAWRRRRANTGELFFGEGSRLTVL.

The V call is TRBV6-5, the J call TRBJ1-2; possibly TRBD1 for D (6 bases). This CDR3 has 13 residues. Germline values: CDR1 MNHEY, CDR2 SVGAGI. V gave up 8 bases and J gave up 10 bases, with 20 bases separating them. The CDR3 spells CASCLRQAGLYTF. The CDR3 DNA is TGTGCCAGCTGCCTCCGACAGGCTGGGCTCTACACCTTC.

This sequence joins TRBV30 and TRBJ1-2, with 7 bases lining up with TRBD1. The length of the CDR3 is 15 residues. Germline V gene lookup returns CDR1 GTSNPN and CDR2 SVGIG (reference sequence). Trimming took 4 bases from V and 3 from J; bases not matched to a gene: 11. CDR3: CAWIAGTGEDYGYTF. DNA of the CDR3: TGTGCCTGGATCGCCGGTACAGGGGAGGACTATGGCTACACCTTC. The full variable domain, completed using reference TRBV30 and TRBJ1-2, is SQTIHQWPATLVQPVGSPLSLECTVEGTSNPNLYWYRQAAGRGLQLLFYSVGIGQISSEVPQNLSASRPQDRQFILSSKKLLLSDSGFYLCAWIAGTGEDYGYTFGSGTRLTVV.

The V and J genes are TRBV4-2 and TRBJ2-1; 11 bases agree with TRBD2. J was trimmed by 5 bases and V by 1 base; bases with no gene match: 7. CDR1 and CDR2 from the germline V gene are LGHNA and YNFKEQ. The CDR3 consists of 17 residues. CDR3 loop: CASSQGGLAAFNNEQFF. The DNA for the CDR3 is TGTGCCAGCAGCCAAGGGGGACTAGCGGCTTTCAACAATGAGCAGTTCTTC.

The CDR3 coding sequence is TGCAGCGTTGGGGGACCTGGACAGGCAGATACGCAGTATTTT. Protein product: CSVGGPGQADTQYF. V usage is TRBV29-1 and J usage is TRBJ2-3, with 7 bases aligning to TRBD1. Germline lookup yields CDR1 SQVTM and CDR2 ANQGSEA. CDR3 length: 14 amino acids. J was trimmed by 4 bases and V by 4 bases; bases with no gene match: 8.

The chain uses TRBV19 and TRBJ2-3, with D possibly matching TRBD1 (5 bases). Germline CDR1 and CDR2: LNHDA and SQIVND (reference sequence). This CDR3 is 12 amino acids long. V shed 5 bases and J shed 5 bases, with 8 bases lying between them. The CDR3 here is CASSYRGDTQYF. CDR3 DNA sequence: TGTGCCAGTAGTTATAGGGGAGATACGCAGTATTTT.

The chain joins TRBV11-2 to TRBJ1-2; TRBD1 matches at 7 bases. Germline V gene data show CDR1 as SGHAT and CDR2 as FQNNGV. This CDR3 has 14 amino acids. Germline trimming cut 5 bases from V and 4 bases from J; bases unmatched to any gene: 7. The CDR3 DNA follows: TGTGCCAGCAGCCCCCCGGGACAGCCCTATGGCTACACCTTC. It encodes CASSPPGQPYGYTF.

The V gene is TRBV6-5, the J gene TRBJ1-2; tentative D call: TRBD1 (5 bases). From germline, CDR1 is MNHEY and CDR2 SVGAGI. The V gene lost 3 bases and the J gene lost 5 bases, with 10 bases spanning the gap. The CDR3 is 13 residues long. For the CDR3, the DNA is TGTGCCAGCAGTTATGGGGCGGAATATGGCTACACCTTC. Its translation: CASSYGAEYGYTF.

This clone was detected once. The gene calls are TRBV5-1 and TRBJ2-7; D uncertain. The CDR3 extends over 11 amino acids. V was cut by 4 bases and J by 6 bases, with 8 bases left in between. Germline V CDR1 and CDR2: SGHRS, YFSETQ. The DNA of the CDR3 is TGCGCCAGCAGCCAAGCAAGCGAGCAGTACTTC. This codes for CASSQASEQYF. Full variable domain (outside the CDR3, taken from reference TRBV5-1 and TRBJ2-7): KAGVTQTPRYLIKTRGQQVTLSCSPISGHRSVSWYQQTPGQGLQFLFEYFSETQRNKGNFPGRFSGRQFSNSRSEMNVSTLELGDSALYLCASSQASEQYFGPGTRLTVT.

The chain recombines TRBV2 with TRBJ1-4; unclear D gene. Germline CDR1 reads SNHLY; CDR2 reads FYNNEI. V was pared by 6 bases and J by 5 bases, with 4 bases between. The CDR3 loop spans 11 amino acids. The CDR3 here is CASRRNEKLFF. The CDR3 DNA follows: TGTGCCAGCAGGAGAAATGAAAAACTGTTTTTT.

V is TRBV7-2 and J is TRBJ2-2; 12 bases match TRBD2. Per the germline V gene, CDR1 is SGHTA and CDR2 is FQGNSA. The trim removed 5 bases at V and 6 bases at J, leaving 10 bases unmatched. CDR3 length: 17 amino acids. This CDR3 reads CASSPWASGGASGELFF. The CDR3 DNA reads as TGTGCCAGCAGCCCGTGGGCTAGCGGGGGGGCATCCGGGGAGCTGTTTTTT.

The chain recombines TRBV7-6 with TRBJ2-7; 8 bases fit TRBD1. The CDR3 totals 14 residues. V lost 1 base and J lost 5; bases outside the gene matches: 4. Germline lookup yields CDR1 SGHVS and CDR2 FNYEAQ. CDR3 amino acids: CASSLGTGLHEQYF. For the CDR3, the DNA is TGTGCCAGCAGCTTAGGGACAGGGCTACACGAGCAGTACTTC.

The chain employs TRBV5-1 and TRBJ2-1; 10 nucleotides agree with TRBD2. CDR3 length equals 16 residues. The germline V gene has CDR1 SGHRS and CDR2 YFSETQ. Trimming cost V 6 bases and J 3 bases; bases outside gene matches: 9. The CDR3 here is CASKWLAGVLYNEQFF. The CDR3 DNA is TGCGCCAGCAAATGGCTAGCGGGGGTCCTCTACAATGAGCAGTTCTTC.

V and J are TRBV5-6 and TRBJ2-1; a possible D gene is TRBD2 (6 bases). The CDR3 runs to 15 residues. Germline V gene sequence: CDR1 SGHDT, CDR2 YYEEEE. V was shortened by 5 bases and J by 7 bases, with 19 bases between the two germline ends. CDR3 bases: TGTGCCAGCAGTACATGGCGGGGTTTCGGAAATGAGCAGTTCTTC. This sequence encodes CASSTWRGFGNEQFF.

The chain couples TRBV19 to TRBJ2-5; possibly TRBD2 for D (5 bases). Germline V CDR1 and CDR2: LNHDA, SQIVND (reference sequence). The ends were cut back, 8 bases at V and 5 bases at J, with 18 bases in the middle. The CDR3 consists of 14 residues. CDR3 DNA sequence: TGTGCCAGTTCGTCAACGGGGTCTTGGGAGACCCAGTACTTC. Protein sequence: CASSSTGSWETQYF.

This chain uses TRBV6-1 with TRBJ1-6; maybe TRBD1 (5 bases). Germline V gene sequence: CDR1 MNHNS, CDR2 SASEGT. The CDR3 has 14 amino acids. V shed 3 bases and J shed 7 bases, with 10 bases lying between them. The CDR3 loop is CASSESGANSPLHF. The CDR3 DNA sequence: TGTGCCAGCAGTGAGAGTGGGGCAAATTCACCCCTCCACTTT.

The J gene is TRBJ1-1, the V gene TRBV5-1, with TRBD1 as a possible D gene (5 bases). The CDR3 runs to 15 residues. The ends were cut back, 0 bases at V and 1 base at J, with 10 bases in the middle. CDR1 is SGHRS, CDR2 YFSETQ, per germline. The CDR3 here is CASSLVSGPNTEAFF. The CDR3 bases are TGCGCCAGCAGCTTGGTTTCAGGGCCGAACACTGAAGCTTTCTTT.

The chain has TRBV5-1 and TRBJ1-6; D possibly corresponds to TRBD1 (5 bases). Trimming pared 0 bases from V and 9 bases from J, leaving 10 bases between. CDR1 and CDR2 (germline): SGHRS, YFSETQ. The CDR3 covers 14 residues. CDR3 sequence: CASSLAGYGSPLHF. DNA for the CDR3: TGCGCCAGCAGCTTGGCAGGGTACGGTTCACCCCTCCACTTT.

The chain links TRBV29-1 to TRBJ2-1; 10 bases fit TRBD2. The CDR3 contains 15 residues. Germline trimming cut 6 bases from V and 5 bases from J; bases unmatched to any gene: 10. The V gene's germline CDR1 is SQVTM and CDR2 ANQGSEA. CDR3 DNA: TGCAGCGTACTTAAAAGCGGGGGGGCCCACAATGAGCAGTTCTTC. As protein: CSVLKSGGAHNEQFF.

This clone was observed a single time. This chain joins TRBV7-6 and TRBJ1-1; D unclear. The CDR3 has 13 amino acids. Between the trimmed V and J ends, which lost 3 bases and 4 bases, there was a span of 9 bases. Germline CDR1 is SGHVS and CDR2 is FNYEAQ. This CDR3 reads CASSLSRGTEAFF. CDR3 coding DNA: TGTGCCAGCAGCTTGTCCCGAGGCACTGAAGCTTTCTTT.

The chain combines TRBV25-1 with TRBJ2-3, with 8 positions matching TRBD1. The V and J ends lost 7 bases and 3 bases, in that order; junction bases with no gene match: 9. Germline CDR1 MGHDK, CDR2 SYGVNS. The CDR3 consists of 15 residues. The DNA of the CDR3 is TGTGCCAGCACTACAAGGACAGGGTTGACAGATACGCAGTATTTT. It yields the protein CASTTRTGLTDTQYF.

The chain combines TRBV5-5 with TRBJ2-7; tentatively, D is TRBD2 (5 bases). V lost 2 bases and J lost 7, with 13 bases in between. The CDR3 covers 13 residues. Germline CDR1 reads SGHKS; CDR2 reads YYEKEE (reference sequence). This chain's CDR3 is CASSLDVSGEQYV. As DNA, the CDR3 is TGTGCCAGCAGCTTAGACGTTTCGGGAGAGCAGTACGTC.

V and J are TRBV5-1 and TRBJ2-5; TRBD1 agrees at 9 bases. The CDR3 length is 14 residues. V trimming: 4 bases; J trimming: 5 bases; junction bases outside the gene matches: 6. Germline CDR1 and CDR2: SGHRS and YFSETQ. CDR3 sequence: CASSPGQGGETQYF. The CDR3 DNA reads as TGCGCCAGCAGCCCGGGACAGGGAGGGGAGACCCAGTACTTC. Together with reference TRBV5-1 and TRBJ2-5, the CDR3 gives the full variable domain: KAGVTQTPRYLIKTRGQQVTLSCSPISGHRSVSWYQQTPGQGLQFLFEYFSETQRNKGNFPGRFSGRQFSNSRSEMNVSTLELGDSALYLCASSPGQGGETQYFGPGTRLLVL.

The chain employs TRBV20-1 and TRBJ2-5, with a weak D call TRBD1 (6 bases). The CDR3 totals 11 residues. Germline loops: CDR1 DFQATT, CDR2 SNEGSKA (reference sequence). Trimming took 7 bases from V and 5 from J, leaving 11 bases between them. CDR3: CSVMGAETQYF. The CDR3 nucleotides are TGCAGTGTTATGGGGGCGGAGACCCAGTACTTC.

The chain carries TRBV5-1 and TRBJ2-5; possibly TRBD1 for D (8 bases). Trimming removed 3 bases from V and 5 bases from J, with 20 bases in between. Germline-derived CDR1 and CDR2 are SGHRS and YFSETQ. The CDR3 is 16 residues long. CDR3 loop: CASSWGGRTGRETQYF. The CDR3 DNA is TGCGCCAGCAGCTGGGGGGGCCGGACAGGGAGGGAGACCCAGTACTTC.